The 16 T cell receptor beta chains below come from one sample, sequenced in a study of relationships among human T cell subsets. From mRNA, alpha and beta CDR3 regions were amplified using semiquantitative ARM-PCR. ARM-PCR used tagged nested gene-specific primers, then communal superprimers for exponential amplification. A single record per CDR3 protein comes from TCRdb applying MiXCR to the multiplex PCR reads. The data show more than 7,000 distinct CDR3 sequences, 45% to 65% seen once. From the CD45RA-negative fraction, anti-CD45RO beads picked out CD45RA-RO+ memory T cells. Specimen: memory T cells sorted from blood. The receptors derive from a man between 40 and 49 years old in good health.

The CDR3 loop reads CAISAGGEGNQPQHF. The CDR3 DNA reads TGTGCCATCAGTGCAGGGGGCGAGGGCAATCAGCCCCAGCATTTT. The rearrangement joins TRBV10-3 to TRBJ1-5; 8 bases are shared with TRBD1. Germline loops: CDR1 ENHRY, CDR2 SYGVKD. The CDR3 extends over 15 amino acids. The V gene end was trimmed by 4 bases and the J gene end by 2 bases; junction bases not matched to a gene: 4.

The CDR3 nucleotides read TGCAGTGCTAGACACGGGACTAGCGGGAGTAATGAGCAGTTCTTC. Protein: CSARHGTSGSNEQFF. The rearrangement joins TRBV20-1 to TRBJ2-1, with TRBD2 matching 14 bases. The germline V gene has CDR1 DFQATT and CDR2 SNEGSKA (reference sequence). The CDR3 is 15 amino acids. V gave up 2 bases and J gave up 7 bases; unmatched junction bases: 4.

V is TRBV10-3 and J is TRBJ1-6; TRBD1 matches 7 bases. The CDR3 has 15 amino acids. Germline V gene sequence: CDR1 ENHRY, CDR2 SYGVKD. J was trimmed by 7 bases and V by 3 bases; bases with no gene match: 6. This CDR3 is CAISDTGDGNSPLHF. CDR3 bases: TGTGCCATCAGTGATACAGGGGATGGAAATTCACCCCTCCACTTT.

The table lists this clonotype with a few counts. The CDR3 bases are TGTGCCAGCAGCTTAGTGGTGGGACAGGGTGGAGTTGACGAGCAGTACTTC. Amino acids: CASSLVVGQGGVDEQYF. The V gene is TRBV11-2, the J gene TRBJ2-7; 9 positions match TRBD1. Germline values: CDR1 SGHAT, CDR2 FQNNGV. The CDR3 runs 17 residues. V shed 1 base and J 5 bases; nucleotides not matched to a gene: 12.

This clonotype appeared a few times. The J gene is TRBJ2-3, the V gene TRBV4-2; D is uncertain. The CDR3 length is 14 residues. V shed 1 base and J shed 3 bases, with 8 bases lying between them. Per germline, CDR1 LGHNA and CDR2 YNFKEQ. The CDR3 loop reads CASSQAQATDTQYF. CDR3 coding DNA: TGTGCCAGCAGCCAAGCCCAGGCGACAGATACGCAGTATTTT.

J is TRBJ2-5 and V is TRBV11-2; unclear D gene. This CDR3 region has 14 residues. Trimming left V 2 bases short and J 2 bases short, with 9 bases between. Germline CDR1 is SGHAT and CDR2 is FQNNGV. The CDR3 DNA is TGTGCCAGCAGCTTATCCTGGGGTCAAGAGACCCAGTACTTC. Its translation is CASSLSWGQETQYF. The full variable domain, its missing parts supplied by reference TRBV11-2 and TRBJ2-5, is EAGVAQSPRYKIIEKRQSVAFWCNPISGHATLYWYQQILGQGPKLLIQFQNNGVVDDSQLPKDRFSAERLKGVDSTLKIQPAKLEDSAVYLCASSLSWGQETQYFGPGTRLLVL.

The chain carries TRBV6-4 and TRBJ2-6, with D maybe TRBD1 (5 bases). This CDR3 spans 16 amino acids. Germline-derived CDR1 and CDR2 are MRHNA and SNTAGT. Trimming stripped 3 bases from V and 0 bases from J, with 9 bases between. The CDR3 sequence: CASSEQGSSGANVLTF. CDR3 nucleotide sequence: TGTGCCAGCAGTGAGCAGGGAAGCTCTGGGGCCAACGTCCTGACTTTC.

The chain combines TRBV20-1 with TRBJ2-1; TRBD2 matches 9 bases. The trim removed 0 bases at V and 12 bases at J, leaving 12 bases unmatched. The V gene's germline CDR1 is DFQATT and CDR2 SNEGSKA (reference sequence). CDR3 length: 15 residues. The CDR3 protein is CSARDPRLAEKGQFF. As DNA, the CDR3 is TGCAGTGCTAGAGATCCGAGACTAGCGGAAAAGGGGCAGTTCTTC.

The CDR3 bases are TGTGCCAGCAGTTCCTGGGCTGGTGGCTACACCTTC. Protein: CASSSWAGGYTF. The chain joins TRBV27 to TRBJ1-2, with D hard to call. The V end lost 4 bases, the J end lost 7 bases, and 10 bases lay between the germline ends. The CDR3 extends over 12 amino acids. Per germline, CDR1 MNHEY and CDR2 SMNVEV (reference sequence).

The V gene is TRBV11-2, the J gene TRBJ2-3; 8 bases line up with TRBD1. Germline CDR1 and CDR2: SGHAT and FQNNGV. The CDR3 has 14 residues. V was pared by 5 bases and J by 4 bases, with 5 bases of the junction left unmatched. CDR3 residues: CASSPNRGADTQYF. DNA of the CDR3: TGTGCCAGCAGCCCCAACAGGGGGGCAGATACGCAGTATTTT. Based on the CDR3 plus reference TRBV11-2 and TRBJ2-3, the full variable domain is EAGVAQSPRYKIIEKRQSVAFWCNPISGHATLYWYQQILGQGPKLLIQFQNNGVVDDSQLPKDRFSAERLKGVDSTLKIQPAKLEDSAVYLCASSPNRGADTQYFGPGTRLTVL.

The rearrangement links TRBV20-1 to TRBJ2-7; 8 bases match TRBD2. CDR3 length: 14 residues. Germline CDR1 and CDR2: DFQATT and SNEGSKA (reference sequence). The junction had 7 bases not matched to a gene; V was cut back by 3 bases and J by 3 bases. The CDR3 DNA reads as TGCAGTGCTAGTCGGCGCGGGGGGATCTACGAGCAGTACTTC. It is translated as CSASRRGGIYEQYF.

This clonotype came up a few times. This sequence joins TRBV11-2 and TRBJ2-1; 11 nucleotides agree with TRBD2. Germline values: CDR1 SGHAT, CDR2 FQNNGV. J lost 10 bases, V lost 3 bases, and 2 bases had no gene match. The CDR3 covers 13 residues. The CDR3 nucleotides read TGTGCCAGCAGCTTGCCTAGCGGGAGGGAGCAGTTCTTC. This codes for CASSLPSGREQFF.

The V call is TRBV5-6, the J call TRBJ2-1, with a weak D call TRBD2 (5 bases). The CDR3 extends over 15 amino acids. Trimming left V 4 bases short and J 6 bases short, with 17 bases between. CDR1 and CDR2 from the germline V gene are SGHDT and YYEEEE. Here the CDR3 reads CASSRTGPRGNEQFF. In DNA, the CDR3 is TGTGCCAGCAGCCGTACTGGGCCCCGGGGCAATGAGCAGTTCTTC. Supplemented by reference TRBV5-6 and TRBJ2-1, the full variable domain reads DAGVTQSPTHLIKTRGQQVTLRCSPKSGHDTVSWYQQALGQGPQFIFQYYEEEERQRGNFPDRFSGHQFPNYSSELNVNALLLGDSALYLCASSRTGPRGNEQFFGPGTRLTVL.

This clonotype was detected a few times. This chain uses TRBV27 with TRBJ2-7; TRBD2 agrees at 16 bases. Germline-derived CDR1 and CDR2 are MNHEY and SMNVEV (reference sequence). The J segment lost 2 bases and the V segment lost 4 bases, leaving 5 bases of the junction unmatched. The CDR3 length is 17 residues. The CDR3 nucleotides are TGTGCCAGCAGTTCGGGACTAGCGGGGGGGCCTGCCTACGAGCAGTACTTC. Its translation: CASSSGLAGGPAYEQYF.

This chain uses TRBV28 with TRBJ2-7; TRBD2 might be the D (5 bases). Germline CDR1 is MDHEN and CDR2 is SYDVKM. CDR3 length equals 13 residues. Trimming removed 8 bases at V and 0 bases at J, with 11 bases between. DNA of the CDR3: TGTGCCAGCCCCGATGGGAGCTCCTACGAGCAGTACTTC. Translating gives CASPDGSSYEQYF. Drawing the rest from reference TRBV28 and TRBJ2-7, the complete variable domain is DVKVTQSSRYLVKRTGEKVFLECVQDMDHENMFWYRQDPGLGLRLIYFSYDVKMKEKGDIPEGYSVSREKKERFSLILESASTNQTSMYLCASPDGSSYEQYFGPGTRLTVT.

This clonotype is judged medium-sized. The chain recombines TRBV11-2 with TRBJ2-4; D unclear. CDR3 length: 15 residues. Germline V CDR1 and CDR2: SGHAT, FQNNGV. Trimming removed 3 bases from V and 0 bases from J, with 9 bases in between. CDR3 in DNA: TGTGCCAGCAGCTTGGAGCCTCTAGCCAAAAACATTCAGTACTTC. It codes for CASSLEPLAKNIQYF. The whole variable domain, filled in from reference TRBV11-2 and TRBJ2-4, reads EAGVAQSPRYKIIEKRQSVAFWCNPISGHATLYWYQQILGQGPKLLIQFQNNGVVDDSQLPKDRFSAERLKGVDSTLKIQPAKLEDSAVYLCASSLEPLAKNIQYFGAGTRLSVL.